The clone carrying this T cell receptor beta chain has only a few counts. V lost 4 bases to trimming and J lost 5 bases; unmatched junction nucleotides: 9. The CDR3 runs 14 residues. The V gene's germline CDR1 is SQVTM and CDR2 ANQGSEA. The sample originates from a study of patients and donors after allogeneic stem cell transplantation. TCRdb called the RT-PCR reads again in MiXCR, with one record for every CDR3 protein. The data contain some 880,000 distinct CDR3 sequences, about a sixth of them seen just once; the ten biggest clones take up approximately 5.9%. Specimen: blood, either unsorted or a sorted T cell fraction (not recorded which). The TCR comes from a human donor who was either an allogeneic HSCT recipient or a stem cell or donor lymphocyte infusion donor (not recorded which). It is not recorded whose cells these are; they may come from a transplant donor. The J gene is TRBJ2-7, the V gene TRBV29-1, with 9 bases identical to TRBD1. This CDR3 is CSVGPGTGFHEQYF. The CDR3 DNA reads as TGCAGCGTTGGCCCCGGGACAGGGTTCCACGAGCAGTACTTC.